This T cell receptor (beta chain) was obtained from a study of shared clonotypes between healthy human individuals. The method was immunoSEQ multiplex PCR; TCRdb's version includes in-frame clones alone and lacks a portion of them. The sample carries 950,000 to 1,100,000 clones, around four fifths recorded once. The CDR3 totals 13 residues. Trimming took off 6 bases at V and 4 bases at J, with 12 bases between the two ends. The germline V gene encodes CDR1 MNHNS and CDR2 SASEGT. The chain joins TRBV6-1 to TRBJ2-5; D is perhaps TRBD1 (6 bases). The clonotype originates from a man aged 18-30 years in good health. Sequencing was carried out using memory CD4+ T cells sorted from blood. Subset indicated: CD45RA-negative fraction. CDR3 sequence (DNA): TGTGCCAGCAGAAGACAAGGGGGAGAGACCCAGTACTTC. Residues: CASRRQGGETQYF.